These T cell receptor beta chains were read from a single sample in a study of cytomegalovirus exposure and HLA in healthy donors. Some clones are missing from TCRdb's copy, which holds only in-frame ones; the method was immunoSEQ multiplex PCR. The data contain tens of thousands of clones, approximately 73% of them seen just once; the ten biggest clones take up under 6.5%. The sample was PBMCs. These receptor sequences come from a man aged 45-65 years in good health and CMV-seronegative. Both conserved end residues are part of each CDR3. A D gene is named only where the DNA matches it firmly. Size tells how often a clone was seen (once, few, many) or the class of an expanded clone, and some rows leave it out.

V gene	clone size	D gene	J gene	CDR3 protein	CDR3 DNA
TRBV6-4	.	.	TRBJ2-6	CASSAGPFPKTSGANVLTF	TGTGCCAGCAGCGCCGGTCCTTTCCCTAAAACCTCTGGGGCCAACGTCCTGACTTTC
TRBV7-9	.	.	TRBJ2-3	CSSSLGGVGKKQYF	TGTTCCAGCAGCTTAGGGGGGGTGGGAAAAAAGCAGTATTTT
TRBV6-1	.	TRBD1	TRBJ1-2	CASTGQTYYGYTF	TGTGCCAGCACGGGACAGACCTACTATGGCTACACCTTC
TRBV19	.	.	TRBJ1-1	CASSILRQPLNTEAFF	TGTGCCAGTAGTATTCTGCGACAGCCTTTGAACACTGAAGCTTTCTTT
TRBV7-3	.	.	TRBJ1-6	CASSLGTGRNSPLHF	TGTGCCAGCAGCTTAGGTACAGGTCGTAATTCACCCCTCCACTTT
TRBV2	.	TRBD1	TRBJ2-4	CASRGTELAKNIQYF	TGTGCCAGCAGAGGGACAGAATTAGCCAAAAACATTCAGTACTTC
TRBV6-5	.	TRBD1	TRBJ2-7	CASSRGQGPYEQYF	TGTGCCAGCAGCCGAGGACAGGGGCCCTACGAGCAGTACTTC
TRBV5-1	.	TRBD1	TRBJ2-6	CASSLRQGVPGANVLTF	TGCGCCAGCAGCCTTAGACAGGGCGTACCTGGGGCCAACGTCCTGACTTTC
TRBV10-1	few	TRBD1	TRBJ2-5	CASSRGQFEETQYF	TGCGCCAGCAGTCGGGGACAGTTTGAAGAGACCCAGTACTTC
TRBV7-2	.	.	TRBJ1-1	CASSLARGAFF	TGTGCCAGCAGCTTAGCCAGGGGAGCTTTCTTT
TRBV7-9	once	.	TRBJ1-2	CASTPPIRDYGYTF	TGTGCCAGCACCCCTCCGATCCGGGACTATGGCTACACCTTC
TRBV7-9	few	TRBD1	TRBJ1-5	CSSSLGTGGLPGPQHF	TGTTCCAGCAGCTTAGGGACAGGGGGGTTGCCGGGGCCCCAGCATTTT
TRBV9	many	TRBD1	TRBJ1-1	CASSVTGGAGTEAFF	TGTGCCAGCAGCGTGACAGGGGGCGCGGGCACTGAAGCTTTCTTT
TRBV5-1	few	TRBD1	TRBJ2-6	CASSLADRALASGANVLTF	TGCGCCAGCAGCTTGGCCGACAGGGCCCTCGCCTCTGGGGCCAACGTCCTGACTTTC
TRBV30	.	.	TRBJ1-5	CAWGRGNQPQHF	TGTGCCTGGGGACGGGGGAATCAGCCCCAGCATTTT
TRBV9	few	TRBD2	TRBJ2-7	CASGSGDAYEQYF	TGTGCCAGCGGTAGCGGGGACGCCTACGAGCAGTACTTC
TRBV7-9	.	.	TRBJ1-1	CASSLALPSGTEAFF	TGTGCCAGCAGCTTAGCATTACCTAGTGGCACTGAAGCTTTCTTT
TRBV6-6	.	TRBD1	TRBJ2-3	CASSYSGQGYTQYF	TGTGCCAGCAGTTACTCGGGACAGGGGTATACGCAGTATTTT
TRBV11-2	.	TRBD1	TRBJ2-7	CASRTLAGTDPSYEQYF	TGTGCCAGCAGAACCTTAGCCGGGACAGATCCTTCCTACGAGCAGTACTTC
TRBV6-5	.	TRBD1	TRBJ1-2	CASSYSDVGGFGYTF	TGTGCCAGCAGTTACTCAGATGTAGGGGGCTTTGGCTACACCTTC
TRBV5-5	.	TRBD1	TRBJ1-1	CASSLSGGALNTEAFF	TGTGCCAGCAGCTTGTCAGGGGGCGCGTTGAACACTGAAGCTTTCTTT
TRBV9	.	.	TRBJ1-1	CASSVGGPNTEAFF	TGTGCCAGCAGCGTAGGTGGCCCGAACACTGAAGCTTTCTTT
TRBV5-1	.	.	TRBJ1-3	CASSLATLTSGNTIYF	TGCGCCAGCAGCTTGGCCACGTTAACTTCTGGAAACACCATATATTTT
TRBV5-6	few	.	TRBJ1-1	CASRLDEGEAFF	TGTGCCAGCAGATTGGACGAGGGTGAAGCTTTCTTT
TRBV6-6	.	.	TRBJ1-1	CASTPSRAVNTEAFF	TGTGCCAGCACCCCCTCGAGGGCAGTGAACACTGAAGCTTTCTTT
TRBV5-5	.	TRBD1	TRBJ2-4	CASSSLNRDRVAKNIQYF	TGTGCCAGCAGCAGTCTTAACCGGGACAGGGTAGCCAAAAACATTCAGTACTTC
TRBV30	.	TRBD1	TRBJ2-7	CAWTTGQGAYEQYF	TGTGCCTGGACAACAGGACAGGGCGCCTACGAGCAGTACTTC
TRBV5-1	.	.	TRBJ1-2	CASTTGDRGYGYTF	TGCGCCAGCACCACCGGGGATCGAGGCTATGGCTACACCTTC
TRBV5-5	once	.	TRBJ2-1	CASSTVEFEQFF	TGTGCCAGCAGCACCGTAGAGTTTGAGCAGTTCTTC
TRBV6-5	.	.	TRBJ2-1	CASSGWATEQFF	TGTGCCAGCAGTGGCTGGGCGACTGAGCAGTTCTTC
TRBV19	.	.	TRBJ2-5	CASSIEGRDQETQYF	TGTGCCAGTAGTATAGAAGGCCGGGACCAAGAGACCCAGTACTTC
TRBV30	.	TRBD1	TRBJ1-2	CAWRRGRGYTF	TGTGCCTGGCGGAGGGGGCGAGGCTACACCTTC